The present entry profiles one TCR beta chain with its context. Its antigen is unknown. Germline loops: CDR1 MRHNA, CDR2 SNTAGT. V dropped 5 bases and J dropped 6; count of bases not matched to a gene: 4. There are 15 residues in the CDR3. The data stem from a study of cytomegalovirus exposure and HLA in healthy donors. Notes on the study in general: Specific recognition of CMV antigens was confirmed in vitro for a few chains (all CMV-associated).

Measured with immunoSEQ multiplex PCR; TCRdb has only the in-frame clones, and not every one. The sample lists about 120,000 clones; 88% were seen once. The TCR originated in a woman in her 30s in good health and CMV-seropositive. Sequenced material: PBMCs. The rearrangement joins TRBV6-4 to TRBJ2-1, with 13 bases lining up with TRBD2. CDR3 sequence reads: CASSPTSGGANEQFF. DNA of the CDR3: TGTGCCAGCAGTCCCACTAGCGGGGGGGCCAATGAGCAGTTCTTC.